These 21 T cell receptor beta chains were all obtained from the same sample, sequenced in a study of cytomegalovirus exposure and HLA in healthy donors. In the PCR, 60 Vbeta and 13 Jbeta primers were used. The repertoire was sequenced with immunoSEQ multiplex PCR; TCRdb's copy has only in-frame clones and lacks some. The data hold under 150,000 clones, with 80% observed a single time. The specimen was PBMCs. These receptors all stem from a young man in good health and CMV-seronegative.

This rearrangement joins TRBV5-6 to TRBJ1-1; D unresolved. The CDR3 covers 11 residues. Germline V gene sequence: CDR1 SGHDT, CDR2 YYEEEE. Trimming took off 3 bases at V and 7 bases at J, with 7 bases between the two ends. The CDR3 DNA is TGTGCCAGCAGCTCCGAGGGTGAAGCTTTCTTT. Amino acid sequence: CASSSEGEAFF. Using reference TRBV5-6 and TRBJ1-1 for the parts outside the CDR3, the full variable domain is DAGVTQSPTHLIKTRGQQVTLRCSPKSGHDTVSWYQQALGQGPQFIFQYYEEEERQRGNFPDRFSGHQFPNYSSELNVNALLLGDSALYLCASSSEGEAFFGQGTRLTVV.

V is TRBV6-5 and J is TRBJ2-5; the D is unclear. V lost 5 bases and J 10 bases, leaving 14 bases between the germline ends. The CDR3 spans 12 residues. CDR1 and CDR2 from the germline V gene are MNHEY and SVGAGI. The DNA of the CDR3 is TGTGCCAGCAGTATCTTCCCCCCGAGCCAGTACTTC. It is translated as CASSIFPPSQYF.

V and J are TRBV21-1 and TRBJ2-2; TRBD2, the table's D call, lacks a check against the DNA. TRBV21-1 is deemed a pseudogene. There are 17 residues in the CDR3. CDR3 DNA: TGTGCCAGCAGCAAAGGGGCTAGCGGGGCGAACACCGGGGAGCTGTTTTTT. Translation: CASSKGASGANTGELFF.

The chain combines TRBV10-1 with TRBJ2-7; 7 bases are shared with TRBD1. J was trimmed by 3 bases and V by 5 bases; bases with no gene match: 10. Germline assignment: CDR1 WNHNN and CDR2 SYGVQD (reference sequence). This CDR3 comprises 15 residues. CDR3 amino acids: CASSQQGPGNYEQYF. CDR3 DNA: TGCGCCAGCAGTCAACAGGGGCCAGGAAACTACGAGCAGTACTTC.

The chain has TRBV28 and TRBJ2-7, with TRBD1 matching 8 bases. The length of the CDR3 is 14 residues. Trimming took 2 bases from V and 0 from J; bases not matched to a gene: 0. The germline V gene has CDR1 MDHEN and CDR2 SYDVKM. The chain's CDR3 is CASSLGQGSYEQYF. The CDR3 nucleotides read TGTGCCAGCAGTTTAGGACAGGGCTCCTACGAGCAGTACTTC.

This rearrangement joins TRBV5-4 to TRBJ2-3; D may be TRBD1 (5 bases). Germline CDR1 is SGHNT and CDR2 is YYREEE (reference sequence). The V gene lost 0 bases and the J gene lost 1 base, with 15 bases spanning the gap. There are 17 residues in the CDR3. DNA of the CDR3: TGTGCCAGCAGCTTGGACGCACTCAAAGGGGGCACAGATACGCAGTATTTT. Amino acid sequence: CASSLDALKGGTDTQYF.

In its sample, this clone was seen a few times. DNA for the CDR3: TGTGCCTGGAGTGTAAGTTCAACGGAGGAAAAACTGTTTTTT. Its protein is CAWSVSSTEEKLFF. The chain combines TRBV30 with TRBJ1-4; D gene uncertain. With 0 bases removed from V and 8 bases from J, the gap between germline ends came to 13 bases. The germline V gene has CDR1 GTSNPN and CDR2 SVGIG (reference sequence). CDR3 length: 14 amino acids.

With regard to this clone: The sample has other DNA sequences that encode this CDR3 too. The chain is built from TRBV19 and TRBJ2-3; 10 bases map to TRBD1. V lost 6 bases and J lost 4; bases outside the gene matches: 4. CDR1 is LNHDA, CDR2 SQIVND, per germline (reference sequence). This CDR3 comprises 14 residues. CDR3 DNA sequence: TGTGCCAGTAGAAAGACAGGGGGCCCAGATACGCAGTATTTT. Residues: CASRKTGGPDTQYF. Full variable domain (rest looked up from reference TRBV19 and TRBJ2-3): DGGITQSPKYLFRKEGQNVTLSCEQNLNHDAMYWYRQDPGQGLRLIYYSQIVNDFQKGDIAEGYSVSREKKESFPLTVTSAQKNPTAFYLCASRKTGGPDTQYFGPGTRLTVL.

V is TRBV5-1 and J is TRBJ1-4; TRBD1 matches at 12 bases. Germline values: CDR1 SGHRS, CDR2 YFSETQ. The CDR3 covers 14 residues. Trimming cost V 4 bases and J 8 bases; bases outside gene matches: 3. The CDR3 DNA follows: TGCGCCAGCAGCCCGGGACAGGGGGCGGAAAAACTGTTTTTT. It is translated as CASSPGQGAEKLFF.

V and J are TRBV21-1 and TRBJ2-5; the table calls TRBD1, which could not be checked here. TRBV21-1 is recorded as a pseudogene. CDR3 length: 15 residues. CDR3 in DNA: TGTGCCAGCAGCGGACCACGGGACACACAAGAGACCCAGTACTTC. Its protein product is CASSGPRDTQETQYF.

The chain uses TRBV4-1 and TRBJ1-1; perhaps TRBD1 as D (6 bases). The germline gives CDR1 MGHRA, CDR2 YSYEKL. The ends were cut back, 4 bases at V and 10 bases at J, with 19 bases in the middle. CDR3 length: 14 amino acids. The CDR3 reads CASSPIPGGALAFF. CDR3 in DNA: TGCGCCAGCAGCCCAATCCCTGGGGGCGCGTTAGCTTTCTTT.

This sequence joins TRBV29-1 and TRBJ2-3; 10 nucleotides agree with TRBD2. V lost 5 bases and J lost 0; bases outside the gene matches: 11. The CDR3 contains 17 residues. In germline, CDR1 is SQVTM, CDR2 ANQGSEA. As DNA, the CDR3 is TGCAGCGTTATCTTAGCGGGAGGCACATTTAGCACAGATACGCAGTATTTT. Amino acids: CSVILAGGTFSTDTQYF.

The V gene is TRBV7-9, the J gene TRBJ1-2, with D uncertain. The CDR3 has 16 amino acids. The germline V and J ends were trimmed by 1 base and 5 bases, with 17 bases remaining between them. CDR1 is SEHNR, CDR2 FQNEAQ, per germline (reference sequence). Here the CDR3 reads CASSLGENHVRYGYTF. CDR3 bases: TGTGCCAGCAGCTTAGGCGAGAATCACGTCCGGTATGGCTACACCTTC.

A single count supports this clone. This rearrangement joins TRBV27 to TRBJ2-7; TRBD1 aligns across 11 bases. This CDR3 is built from 13 residues. Trimming at V came to 8 bases and at J to 5 bases, leaving 5 bases not matched to a gene. Germline V lookup: CDR1 MNHEY, CDR2 SMNVEV (reference sequence). The CDR3: CASLRTGGHEQYF. The CDR3 nucleotides read TGTGCCAGCCTGAGGACAGGGGGCCACGAGCAGTACTTC.

The V and J genes are TRBV7-9 and TRBJ2-1; TRBD2 aligns across 13 bases. The CDR3 is made up of 19 amino acids. The V segment lost 5 bases and the J segment 7 bases; nucleotides outside the gene matches: 17. CDR1 is SEHNR and CDR2 is FQNEAQ in the germline V gene (reference sequence). CDR3 in DNA: TGTGCCAGCAGCCCAAGCCGGGTAGTTGGACTAGCGGGAGTGAATGAGCAGTTCTTC. Translated: CASSPSRVVGLAGVNEQFF.

The V and J genes are TRBV25-1 and TRBJ1-3, with D possibly TRBD1 on 6 matching bases. V shed 4 bases and J shed 4 bases, with 8 bases lying between them. The length of the CDR3 is 13 residues. The germline V gene has CDR1 MGHDK and CDR2 SYGVNS. CDR3 DNA sequence: TGTGCCAGCAGTGGCGGACAGGGAAACACCATATATTTT. Encoded protein: CASSGGQGNTIYF.

The CDR3 region is CASSLLTAYSFIGADTQYF. CDR3 DNA sequence: TGTGCCAGCAGCCTCCTAACAGCGTATTCTTTTATCGGGGCAGATACGCAGTATTTT. The chain recombines TRBV28 with TRBJ2-3, with a tentative D call TRBD2 (5 bases). This CDR3 has 19 residues. Germline lookup yields CDR1 MDHEN and CDR2 SYDVKM. Trimming removed 6 bases at V and 4 bases at J, with 29 bases between.

The chain combines TRBV4-1 with TRBJ2-7; the D is unclear. This CDR3 has 15 residues. V was shortened by 0 bases and J by 0 bases, with 9 bases between the two germline ends. Germline loops: CDR1 MGHRA, CDR2 YSYEKL. The CDR3 spells CASSQDLGVSYEQYF. The CDR3, as DNA: TGCGCCAGCAGCCAAGATTTGGGCGTCTCCTACGAGCAGTACTTC.

V and J are TRBV27 and TRBJ2-7; TRBD2 agrees at 12 bases. CDR3 length: 17 residues. The germline CDR1 and CDR2 sequences are MNHEY and SMNVEV (reference sequence). Unmatched junction bases numbered 7, after V lost 2 bases and J lost 2 bases. The CDR3 coding sequence is TGTGCCAGCAGTTTAGTGCTAGCGGGAGGGTTGGCCTACGAGCAGTACTTC. This translates into CASSLVLAGGLAYEQYF.

V usage is TRBV10-3 and J usage is TRBJ1-1; 7 nucleotides line up with TRBD1. The V segment lost 7 bases and the J segment 9 bases; nucleotides outside the gene matches: 11. The CDR3 is made up of 13 amino acids. CDR1 ENHRY and CDR2 SYGVKD come from the germline V gene. The CDR3 loop reads CAITKGQSGKAFF. The CDR3 nucleotides read TGTGCCATCACCAAGGGACAGTCCGGGAAAGCTTTCTTT.

V usage is TRBV27 and J usage is TRBJ1-2; D is uncertain. CDR3 size: 13 residues. Trimming stripped 6 bases from V and 4 bases from J, with 12 bases between. CDR1 and CDR2 from the germline V gene are MNHEY and SMNVEV (reference sequence). CDR3 nucleotide sequence: TGTGCCAGCAGGGCCCCGGGAGGCTATGGCTACACCTTC. Translation: CASRAPGGYGYTF.